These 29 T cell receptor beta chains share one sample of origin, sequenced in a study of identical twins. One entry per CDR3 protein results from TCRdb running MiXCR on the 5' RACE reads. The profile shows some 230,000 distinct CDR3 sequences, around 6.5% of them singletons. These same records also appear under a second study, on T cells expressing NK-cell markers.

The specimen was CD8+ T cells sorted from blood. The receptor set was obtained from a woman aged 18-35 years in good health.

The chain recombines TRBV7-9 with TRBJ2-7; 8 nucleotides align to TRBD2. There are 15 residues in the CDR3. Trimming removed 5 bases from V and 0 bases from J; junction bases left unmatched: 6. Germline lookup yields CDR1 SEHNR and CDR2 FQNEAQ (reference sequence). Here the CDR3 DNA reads TGTGCCAGCAGCCTGACTAGCGCCCTCTCCTACGAGCAGTACTTC. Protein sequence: CASSLTSALSYEQYF.

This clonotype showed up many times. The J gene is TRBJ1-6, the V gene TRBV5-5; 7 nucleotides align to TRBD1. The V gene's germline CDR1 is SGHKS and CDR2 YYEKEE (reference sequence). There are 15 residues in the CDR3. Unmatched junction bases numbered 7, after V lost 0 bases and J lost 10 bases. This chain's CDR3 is CASSLGQGEFSPLHF. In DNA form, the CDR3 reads TGTGCCAGCAGCTTGGGGCAGGGGGAGTTCTCACCCCTCCACTTT.

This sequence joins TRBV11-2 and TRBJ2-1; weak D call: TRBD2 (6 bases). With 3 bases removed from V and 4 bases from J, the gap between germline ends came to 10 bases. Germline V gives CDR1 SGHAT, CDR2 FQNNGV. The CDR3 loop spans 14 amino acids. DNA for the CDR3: TGTGCCAGCAGCTTTACGGGAGAATACAATGAGCAGTTCTTC. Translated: CASSFTGEYNEQFF. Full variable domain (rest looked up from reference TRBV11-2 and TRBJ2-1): EAGVAQSPRYKIIEKRQSVAFWCNPISGHATLYWYQQILGQGPKLLIQFQNNGVVDDSQLPKDRFSAERLKGVDSTLKIQPAKLEDSAVYLCASSFTGEYNEQFFGPGTRLTVL.

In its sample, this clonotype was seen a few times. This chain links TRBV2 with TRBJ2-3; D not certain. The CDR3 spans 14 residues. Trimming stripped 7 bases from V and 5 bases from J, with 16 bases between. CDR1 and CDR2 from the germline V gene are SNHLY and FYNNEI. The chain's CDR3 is CASIPGSSGDTQYF. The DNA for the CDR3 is TGTGCCAGCATTCCGGGCTCTTCCGGAGATACGCAGTATTTT. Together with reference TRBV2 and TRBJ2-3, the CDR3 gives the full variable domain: EPEVTQTPSHQVTQMGQEVILRCVPISNHLYFYWYRQILGQKVEFLVSFYNNEISEKSEIFDDQFSVERPDGSNFTLKIRSTKLEDSAMYFCASIPGSSGDTQYFGPGTRLTVL.

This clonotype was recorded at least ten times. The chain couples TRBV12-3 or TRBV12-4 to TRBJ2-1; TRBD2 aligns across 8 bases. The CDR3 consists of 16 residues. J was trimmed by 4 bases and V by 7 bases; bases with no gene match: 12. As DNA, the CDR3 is TGTGCCAGCACCACCCCGGGACTAGAAAATTACAATGAGCAGTTCTTC. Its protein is CASTTPGLENYNEQFF.

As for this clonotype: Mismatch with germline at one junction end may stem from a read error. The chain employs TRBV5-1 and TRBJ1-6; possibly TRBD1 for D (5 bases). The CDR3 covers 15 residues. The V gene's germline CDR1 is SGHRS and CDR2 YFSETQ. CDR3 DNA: TGCGCCAGCAGCGACCCGGGACTTCGGAATTCACCCCTACACTTT. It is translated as CASSDPGLRNSPLHF.

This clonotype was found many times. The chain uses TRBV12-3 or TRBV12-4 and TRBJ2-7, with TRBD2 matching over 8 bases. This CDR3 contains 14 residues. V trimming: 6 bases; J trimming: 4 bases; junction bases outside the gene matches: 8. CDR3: CASSRGAGGYEQYF. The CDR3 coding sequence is TGTGCCAGCAGCCGTGGCGCGGGGGGATACGAGCAGTACTTC.

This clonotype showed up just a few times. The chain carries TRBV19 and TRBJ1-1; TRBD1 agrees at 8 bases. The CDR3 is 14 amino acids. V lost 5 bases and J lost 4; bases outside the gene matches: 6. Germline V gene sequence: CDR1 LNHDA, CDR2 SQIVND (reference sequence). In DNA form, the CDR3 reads TGTGCCAGTAGTTTCGACAGGGGTGGCACTGAAGCTTTCTTT. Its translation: CASSFDRGGTEAFF. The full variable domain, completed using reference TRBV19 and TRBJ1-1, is DGGITQSPKYLFRKEGQNVTLSCEQNLNHDAMYWYRQDPGQGLRLIYYSQIVNDFQKGDIAEGYSVSREKKESFPLTVTSAQKNPTAFYLCASSFDRGGTEAFFGQGTRLTVV.

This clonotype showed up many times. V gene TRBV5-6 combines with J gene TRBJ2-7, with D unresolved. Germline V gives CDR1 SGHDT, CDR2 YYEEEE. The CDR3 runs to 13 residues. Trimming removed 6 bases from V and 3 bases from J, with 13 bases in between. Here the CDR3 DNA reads TGTGCCAGCAACGACGGTCCAGGCTACGAGCAGTACTTC. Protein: CASNDGPGYEQYF.

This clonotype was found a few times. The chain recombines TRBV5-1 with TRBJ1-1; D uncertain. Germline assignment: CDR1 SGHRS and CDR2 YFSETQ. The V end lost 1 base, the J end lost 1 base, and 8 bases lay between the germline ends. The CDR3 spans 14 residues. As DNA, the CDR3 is TGCGCCAGCAGCTTGATAACGCAGAACACTGAAGCTTTCTTT. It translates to CASSLITQNTEAFF.

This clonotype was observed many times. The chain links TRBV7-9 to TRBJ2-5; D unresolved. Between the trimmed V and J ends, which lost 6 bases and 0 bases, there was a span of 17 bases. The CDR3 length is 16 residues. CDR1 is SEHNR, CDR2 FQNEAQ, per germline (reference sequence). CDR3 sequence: CASSRNFPGYQETQYF. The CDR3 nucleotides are TGTGCCAGCAGTAGAAATTTTCCTGGTTACCAAGAGACCCAGTACTTC. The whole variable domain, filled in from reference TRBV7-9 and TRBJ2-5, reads DTGVSQNPRHKITKRGQNVTFRCDPISEHNRLYWYRQTLGQGPEFLTYFQNEAQLEKSRLLSDRFSAERPKGSFSTLEIQRTEQGDSAMYLCASSRNFPGYQETQYFGPGTRLLVL.

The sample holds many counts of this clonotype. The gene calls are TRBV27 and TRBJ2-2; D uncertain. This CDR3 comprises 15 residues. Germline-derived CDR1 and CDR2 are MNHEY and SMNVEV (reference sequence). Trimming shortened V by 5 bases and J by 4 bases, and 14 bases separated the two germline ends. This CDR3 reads CASSTDLAPTGELFF. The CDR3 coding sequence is TGTGCCAGCAGTACCGACCTTGCCCCCACCGGGGAGCTGTTTTTT.

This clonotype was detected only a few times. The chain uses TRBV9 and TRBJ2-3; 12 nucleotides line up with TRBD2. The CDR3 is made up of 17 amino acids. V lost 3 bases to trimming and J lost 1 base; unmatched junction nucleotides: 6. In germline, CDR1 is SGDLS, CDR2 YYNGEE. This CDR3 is CASSGPLAGGGTDTQYF. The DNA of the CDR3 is TGTGCCAGCAGCGGACCACTAGCGGGAGGTGGCACAGATACGCAGTATTTT.

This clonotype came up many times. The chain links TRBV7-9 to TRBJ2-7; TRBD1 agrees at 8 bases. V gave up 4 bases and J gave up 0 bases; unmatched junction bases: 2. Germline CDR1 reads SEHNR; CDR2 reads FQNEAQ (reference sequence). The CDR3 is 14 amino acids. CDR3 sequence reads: CASSSGTGSYEQYF. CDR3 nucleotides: TGTGCCAGCAGCTCCGGGACAGGCTCCTACGAGCAGTACTTC.

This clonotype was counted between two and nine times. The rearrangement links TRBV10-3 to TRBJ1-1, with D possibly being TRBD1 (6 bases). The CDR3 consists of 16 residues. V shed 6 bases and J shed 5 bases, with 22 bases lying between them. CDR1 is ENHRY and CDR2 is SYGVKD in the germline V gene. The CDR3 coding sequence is TGTGCCATCAGCGGCCCCCGGGCACAGGGAGGGACTGAAGCTTTCTTT. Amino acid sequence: CAISGPRAQGGTEAFF.

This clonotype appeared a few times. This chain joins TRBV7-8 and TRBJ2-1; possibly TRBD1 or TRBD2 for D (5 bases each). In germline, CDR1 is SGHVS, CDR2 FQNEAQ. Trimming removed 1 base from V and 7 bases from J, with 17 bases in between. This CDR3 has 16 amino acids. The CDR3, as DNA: TGTGCCAGCAGCTTAGGGGGGTTAGTTACTTCGAATGAGCAGTTCTTC. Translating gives CASSLGGLVTSNEQFF.

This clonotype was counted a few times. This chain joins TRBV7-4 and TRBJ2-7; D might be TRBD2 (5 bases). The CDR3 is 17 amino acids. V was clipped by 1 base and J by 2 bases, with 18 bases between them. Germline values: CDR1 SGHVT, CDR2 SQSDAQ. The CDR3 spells CASSLGPSAVLPYEQYF. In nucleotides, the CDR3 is TGTGCCAGCAGCTTAGGACCATCAGCGGTCCTTCCCTACGAGCAGTACTTC.

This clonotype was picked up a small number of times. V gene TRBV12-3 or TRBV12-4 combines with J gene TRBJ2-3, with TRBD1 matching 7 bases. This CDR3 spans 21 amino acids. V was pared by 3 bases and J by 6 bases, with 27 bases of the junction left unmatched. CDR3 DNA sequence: TGTGCCAGCAGTTTGGTTGGCTGGGACAGCCGATTTATCCGCCCACCGGATACGCAGTATTTT. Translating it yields CASSLVGWDSRFIRPPDTQYF.

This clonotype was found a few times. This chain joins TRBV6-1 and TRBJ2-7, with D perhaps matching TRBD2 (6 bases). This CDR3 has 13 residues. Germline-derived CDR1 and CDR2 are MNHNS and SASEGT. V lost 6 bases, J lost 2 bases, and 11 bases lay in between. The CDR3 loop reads CASRRDSTYEQYF. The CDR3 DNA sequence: TGTGCCAGCAGGAGGGACTCAACCTACGAGCAGTACTTC.

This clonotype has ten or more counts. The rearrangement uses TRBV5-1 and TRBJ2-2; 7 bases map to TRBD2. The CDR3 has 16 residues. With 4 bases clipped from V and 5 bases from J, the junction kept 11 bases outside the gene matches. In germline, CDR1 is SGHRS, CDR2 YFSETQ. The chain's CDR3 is CASSAMSGMGTGELFF. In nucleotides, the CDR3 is TGCGCCAGCAGCGCGATGAGCGGGATGGGGACCGGGGAGCTGTTTTTT.

The CDR3 DNA reads as TGTGCCAGCAGCTTAGCCCCGGGAGGAAACACTGAAGCTTTCTTT. This sequence encodes CASSLAPGGNTEAFF. J is TRBJ1-1 and V is TRBV7-9, with D unclear. CDR1 SEHNR and CDR2 FQNEAQ come from the germline V gene (reference sequence). V was trimmed by 0 bases and J by 2 bases, leaving 10 bases between them. The CDR3 consists of 15 residues.

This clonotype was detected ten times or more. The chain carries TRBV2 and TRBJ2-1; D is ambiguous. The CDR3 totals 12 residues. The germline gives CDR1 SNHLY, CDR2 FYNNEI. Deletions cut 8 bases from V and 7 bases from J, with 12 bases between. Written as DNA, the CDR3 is TGTGCCAGCCGGCTTATGAGGAATGAGCAGTTCTTC. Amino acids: CASRLMRNEQFF.

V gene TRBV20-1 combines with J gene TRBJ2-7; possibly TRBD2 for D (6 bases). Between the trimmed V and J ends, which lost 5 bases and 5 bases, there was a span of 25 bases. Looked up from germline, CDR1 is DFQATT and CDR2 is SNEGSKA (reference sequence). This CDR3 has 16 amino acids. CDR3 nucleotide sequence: TGCAGTGCTTGGGGGGAGGACAAGTTTGAGGGAAACGAGCAGTACTTC. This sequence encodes CSAWGEDKFEGNEQYF.

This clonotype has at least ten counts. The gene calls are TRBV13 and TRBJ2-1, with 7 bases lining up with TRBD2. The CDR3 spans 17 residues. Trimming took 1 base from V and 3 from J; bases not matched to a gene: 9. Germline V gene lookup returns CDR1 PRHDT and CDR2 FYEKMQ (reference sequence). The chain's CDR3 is CASSLDRRAGFYNEQFF. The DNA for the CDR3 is TGTGCCAGCAGCTTAGACCGGCGAGCGGGGTTCTACAATGAGCAGTTCTTC.

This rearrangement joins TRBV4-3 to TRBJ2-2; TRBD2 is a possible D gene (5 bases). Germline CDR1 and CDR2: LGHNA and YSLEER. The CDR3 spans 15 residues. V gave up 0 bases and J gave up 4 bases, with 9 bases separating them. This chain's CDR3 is CASSQDRGFTGELFF. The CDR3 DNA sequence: TGCGCCAGCAGCCAAGATCGAGGGTTCACCGGGGAGCTGTTTTTT.

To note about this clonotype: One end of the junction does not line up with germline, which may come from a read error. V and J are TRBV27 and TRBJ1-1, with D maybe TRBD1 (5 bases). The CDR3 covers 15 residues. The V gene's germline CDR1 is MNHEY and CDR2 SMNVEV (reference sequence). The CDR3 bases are TGTGCCAGCAATTTAGGGTGGGGGGGGAACACTGAAGCTTTCTTT. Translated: CASNLGWGGNTEAFF.

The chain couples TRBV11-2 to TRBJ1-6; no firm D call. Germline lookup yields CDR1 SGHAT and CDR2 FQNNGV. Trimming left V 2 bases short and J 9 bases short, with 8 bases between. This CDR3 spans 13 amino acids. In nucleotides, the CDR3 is TGTGCCAGCAGCTTATTATACTCTTCACCCCTCCACTTT. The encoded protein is CASSLLYSSPLHF. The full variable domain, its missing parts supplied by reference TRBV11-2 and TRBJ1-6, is EAGVAQSPRYKIIEKRQSVAFWCNPISGHATLYWYQQILGQGPKLLIQFQNNGVVDDSQLPKDRFSAERLKGVDSTLKIQPAKLEDSAVYLCASSLLYSSPLHFGNGTRLTVT.

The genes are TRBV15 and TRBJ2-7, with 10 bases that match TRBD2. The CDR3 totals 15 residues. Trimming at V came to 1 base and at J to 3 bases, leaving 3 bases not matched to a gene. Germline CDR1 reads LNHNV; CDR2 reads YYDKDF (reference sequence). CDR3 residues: CATSRGLAGGYEQYF. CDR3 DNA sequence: TGTGCCACCAGCAGAGGACTAGCGGGCGGCTACGAGCAGTACTTC.

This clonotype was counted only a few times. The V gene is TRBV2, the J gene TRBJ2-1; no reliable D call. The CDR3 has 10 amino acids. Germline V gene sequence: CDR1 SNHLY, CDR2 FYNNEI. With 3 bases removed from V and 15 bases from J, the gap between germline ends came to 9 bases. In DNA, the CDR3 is TGTGCCAGCAGTGACTCGACGGGGTTCTTC. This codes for CASSDSTGFF.